The rows below give T cell receptor beta chains drawn from one sample of a study of blood T cell repertoires in COVID-19. The table came from immunoSEQ multiplex PCR; TCRdb's copy has only in-frame clones and leaves some out. The sample yields fewer than 300,000 clones, approximately 86% seen once. The sequenced sample consisted of peripheral blood. These receptors all stem from a woman in her 30s with acute or convalescent COVID-19. CDR3s include the opening cysteine and the closing phenylalanine or tryptophan. Fields, in order: V gene, D gene, J gene, clone size, CDR3 protein. The D gene is left open where the match is weak. Clone size is stated in some rows and not others, as once, few, many or a class when expanded.

TRBV14	TRBD1	TRBJ2-5	NA	CASSQGTGETQYF
TRBV3-1/TRBV3-2	TRBD1	TRBJ1-6	NA	CASSQPFLYTWTGPISYNSPLHF
TRBV20-1	TRBD2	TRBJ2-7	NA	CSASFPGGRRSSYEQYF
TRBV27	TRBD2	TRBJ2-1	NA	CASSTRTSLDEQFF
TRBV24-1	NA	TRBJ2-1	NA	CATSEQTPSSYNEQFF
TRBV29-1	NA	TRBJ1-2	NA	CIARDKTNYGYTF
TRBV27	NA	TRBJ1-2	NA	CASSSSRYNYGYTF
TRBV7-3	TRBD2	TRBJ2-3	NA	CASSLGFGRGSDTQYF
TRBV7-9	TRBD2	TRBJ2-1	NA	CASSLARREGSSYNEQFF
TRBV10-3	NA	TRBJ2-2	NA	CAISETGQGANTGELFF
TRBV2	NA	TRBJ2-7	NA	CASSEMGGAAGHEQYF
TRBV11-3	NA	TRBJ2-7	NA	CASIPLGPRRYEQYF
TRBV30	TRBD1	TRBJ1-4	NA	CAWSLRGTRATNEKLFF
TRBV29-1	NA	TRBJ1-5	NA	CSVEGGANQPQHF
TRBV4-2	TRBD1	TRBJ1-4	few	CASSLTGGTGGEKLFF
TRBV5-1	NA	TRBJ2-2	NA	CASSTVYTGELFF
TRBV15	NA	TRBJ2-7	NA	CATSAAGYEQYF
TRBV4-3	NA	TRBJ1-2	NA	CASSQDWGRSYGYTF
TRBV19	TRBD1	TRBJ2-1	NA	CASSTTGGRYNEQFF
TRBV2	TRBD1	TRBJ1-4	NA	CASTHRDRLGHNEKLFF
TRBV3-1/TRBV3-2	TRBD2	TRBJ2-1	few	CASSQGLAGDREQFF
TRBV12-5	TRBD2	TRBJ2-5	NA	CASGLVLSGREETQYF
TRBV29-1	NA	TRBJ2-2	NA	CSVEGLATGNTGELFF
TRBV12-5	TRBD1	TRBJ2-1	NA	CASGGTVLGQFF
TRBV29-1	TRBD1	TRBJ1-5	NA	CSVVLATGGSNRDQPQHF
TRBV11-3	TRBD1	TRBJ2-1	once	CASSLGVGTGGDEQFF
TRBV29-1	NA	TRBJ1-2	once	CSVEGPGRGYTF
TRBV6-6	TRBD2	TRBJ2-7	NA	CASSYSGPSGGYEQYF
TRBV7-3	TRBD2	TRBJ2-1	NA	CASSLILAGEQFF
TRBV29-1	TRBD1	TRBJ1-2	NA	CSVEDHSTGGYGYTF
TRBV2	NA	TRBJ1-1	few	CASSDPGHNTEAFF
TRBV12-5	TRBD1	TRBJ2-7	NA	CASGLDLWDRAHEQYF
TRBV5-1	NA	TRBJ1-2	NA	CASSFTGVDYGYTF
TRBV11-2	TRBD1	TRBJ2-1	NA	CASSLDGTGHSNEQFF
TRBV6-5	TRBD2	TRBJ2-1	NA	CASSYSITSDEQFF
TRBV5-1	NA	TRBJ2-7	NA	CASSLWQGGFYEQYF
TRBV3-1/TRBV3-2	TRBD2	TRBJ2-5	NA	CASSIRGLPGGETQYF
TRBV6-2/TRBV6-3	TRBD2	TRBJ2-1	once	CASTPGGSYNEQFF
TRBV7-9	NA	TRBJ1-2	NA	CASSLGRGNYGYTF
TRBV19	TRBD2	TRBJ2-4	NA	CASSGRTSGRTKNIQYF
TRBV6-6	NA	TRBJ2-3	NA	CASSYLREQDTQYF
TRBV5-6	NA	TRBJ1-6	NA	CASSLGPPGSSYNSPLHF
TRBV12-3/TRBV12-4	NA	TRBJ2-1	NA	CASSARGTPRSFF
TRBV5-1	TRBD1	TRBJ1-1	NA	CASSFGQGDTEAFF
TRBV7-2	NA	TRBJ2-7	NA	CASSLDGRPYEQYF
TRBV19	TRBD1	TRBJ2-7	NA	CASSPGQGLSYEQYF
TRBV19	TRBD1	TRBJ2-5	NA	CASSIGQGVETQYF
TRBV7-8	NA	TRBJ2-1	NA	CASSLAARFRSYNEQFF
TRBV9	NA	TRBJ2-1	NA	CASSLPENPNEQFF
TRBV10-3	NA	TRBJ2-1	NA	CAISARTIINNEQFF
TRBV6-2/TRBV6-3	TRBD1	TRBJ1-4	few	CASSAGTENEKLFF
TRBV7-2	NA	TRBJ2-7	NA	CASSSSPIVRSPYEQYF
TRBV25-1	NA	TRBJ2-1	NA	CASSEARHYNEQFF
TRBV5-1	NA	TRBJ2-1	NA	CASSTTRALGNEQFF
TRBV27	NA	TRBJ1-2	NA	CASSLGLGGVGGYTF
TRBV11-2	NA	TRBJ2-5	NA	CASSLILGGGLRETQYF
TRBV5-1	TRBD2	TRBJ2-3	NA	CASSRIAGAASTDTQYF
TRBV5-6	NA	TRBJ1-2	NA	CASSLYGAGYTF
TRBV6-6	TRBD2	TRBJ2-1	NA	CASSRGITGGPRQNEQFF